These 12 T cell receptor beta chains share one sample of origin, sequenced in a study of CD8 T cells in ankylosing spondylitis. These receptors' antigens are unknown. TCRdb itself ran the 5' RACE reads through MiXCR, one entry per CDR3 protein. The table shows about 420,000 distinct CDR3 sequences, with about a fifth occurring only once. Overall study findings and caveats: Roughly eight highly homologous variants made up a TCR beta motif that seemed to typify ankylosing spondylitis blood.

The specimen was blood, either unsorted or a sorted T cell fraction (not recorded which). The receptors originated from a male donor with ankylosing spondylitis.

V gene TRBV9 combines with J gene TRBJ2-3; a weak D match, TRBD2 (5 bases). The V gene lost 2 bases and the J gene lost 4 bases, with 14 bases spanning the gap. CDR1 is SGDLS, CDR2 YYNGEE, per germline. The CDR3 is 15 residues long. CDR3 nucleotide sequence: TGTGCCAGCAGCGTTACTAGTGTTGGGGCAGATACGCAGTATTTT. Translating it yields CASSVTSVGADTQYF.

The chain couples TRBV10-3 to TRBJ2-7; D not resolved. Trimming pared 2 bases from V and 2 bases from J, leaving 10 bases between. The germline V gene encodes CDR1 ENHRY and CDR2 SYGVKD. This CDR3 region has 14 residues. The CDR3 region has the DNA TGTGCCATCAGTGAGCATCCCGAAACCTACGAGCAGTACTTC. The encoded protein is CAISEHPETYEQYF.

This clonotype was seen a few times. V gene TRBV20-1 combines with J gene TRBJ2-1, with TRBD1 matching over 9 bases. The germline V gene encodes CDR1 DFQATT and CDR2 SNEGSKA (reference sequence). The V gene end was trimmed by 5 bases and the J gene end by 9 bases; junction bases not matched to a gene: 11. The CDR3 is made up of 14 amino acids. DNA for the CDR3: TGCAGTGCTGGGCGTCGGGACAGGGTCTTTGAGCAGTTCTTC. Protein: CSAGRRDRVFEQFF.

This chain links TRBV7-2 with TRBJ2-3, with D possibly matching TRBD1 (7 bases). V was pared by 5 bases and J by 6 bases, with 18 bases between. From germline, CDR1 is SGHTA and CDR2 FQGNSA. This CDR3 has 15 amino acids. The CDR3 spells CASSAPSGGLDTQYF. CDR3 DNA sequence: TGTGCCAGCAGCGCCCCATCAGGGGGGCTTGATACGCAGTATTTT.

This clonotype was counted only a few times. V is TRBV2 and J is TRBJ1-1; unclear D gene. Trimming left V 1 base short and J 4 bases short, with 4 bases between. Germline V lookup: CDR1 SNHLY, CDR2 FYNNEI. This CDR3 contains 12 residues. CDR3 nucleotides: TGTGCCAGCAGTGAAGACGTCACTGAAGCTTTCTTT. Translating gives CASSEDVTEAFF.

V and J are TRBV7-2 and TRBJ1-1; TRBD1 is a possible D gene (6 bases). Per the germline V gene, CDR1 is SGHTA and CDR2 is FQGNSA. This CDR3 contains 14 residues. Between the trimmed V and J ends, which lost 5 bases and 1 base, there was a span of 11 bases. The CDR3 reads CASSLMGQNTEAFF. CDR3 coding DNA: TGTGCCAGCAGCCTGATGGGACAGAACACTGAAGCTTTCTTT.

The table lists this clonotype with many counts. The chain links TRBV29-1 to TRBJ1-1; possibly TRBD1 for D (6 bases). The CDR3 runs 12 residues. V was shortened by 3 bases and J by 8 bases, with 13 bases between the two germline ends. Germline CDR1 is SQVTM and CDR2 is ANQGSEA. As DNA, the CDR3 is TGCAGCGTTGACCAGGGGAGGAAGGAAGCTTTCTTT. Its translation is CSVDQGRKEAFF.

The CDR3 nucleotides are TGTGCCAGCAGCTCCCAGGGCGCCTACGAGCAGTACTTC. As protein: CASSSQGAYEQYF. The chain combines TRBV5-6 with TRBJ2-7, with a weak D call TRBD1 (5 bases). CDR3 length: 13 amino acids. V shed 3 bases and J shed 2 bases, with 9 bases lying between them. The germline V gene encodes CDR1 SGHDT and CDR2 YYEEEE.

This clonotype turned up a few times. The rearrangement joins TRBV4-3 to TRBJ2-1, with 8 bases that match TRBD2. Trimming removed 1 base from V and 2 bases from J; junction bases left unmatched: 7. Germline CDR1 is LGHNA and CDR2 is YSLEER. The CDR3 is made up of 17 amino acids. The CDR3 is CASSQGYTSGTYNEQFF. CDR3 sequence (DNA): TGCGCCAGCAGCCAAGGGTATACTAGCGGAACCTACAATGAGCAGTTCTTC.

V usage is TRBV15 and J usage is TRBJ2-5; no definite D call. CDR1 is LNHNV, CDR2 YYDKDF, per germline (reference sequence). This CDR3 is 15 amino acids long. V dropped 0 bases and J dropped 0 bases, with 8 bases sitting between them. For the CDR3, the DNA is TGTGCCACCAGCAGAGAAAATCCGTACCAAGAGACCCAGTACTTC. It encodes CATSRENPYQETQYF.

This clonotype was counted between two and nine times. V is TRBV10-3 and J is TRBJ2-1; D may match TRBD1 or TRBD2 (6 bases each). V lost 6 bases and J lost 8, with 14 bases in between. Germline CDR1 reads ENHRY; CDR2 reads SYGVKD. There are 13 residues in the CDR3. The CDR3, as DNA: TGTGCCATCAGACCTGGGGGGCGCGATGAGCAGTTCTTC. As protein: CAIRPGGRDEQFF.

This clonotype was observed a few times. This sequence joins TRBV28 and TRBJ1-5, with TRBD1 matching 12 bases. CDR1 and CDR2 (germline): MDHEN, SYDVKM. The CDR3 is made up of 16 amino acids. The trim removed 5 bases at V and 7 bases at J, leaving 9 bases unmatched. The CDR3, as DNA: TGTGCCAGCAGTAGCCCGGGACAGGGGGCGGAACAGCCCCAGCATTTT. Its translation is CASSSPGQGAEQPQHF.